This TCR beta chain came from a study of cytotoxic CD8 clonotypes in ibrutinib-treated CLL. The CDR3 runs 17 residues. The J segment lost 0 bases and the V segment lost 6 bases, leaving 9 bases of the junction unmatched. Per germline, CDR1 SGHRS and CDR2 YFSETQ. The assay was immunoSEQ multiplex PCR, and TCRdb's table has in-frame clones only and misses some. This table holds about 140,000 clones, over 75% found once. This clone qualifies as medium-sized (0.01 to 0.1%). The TCR originated in a human donor with chronic lymphocytic leukemia. Sequenced here: PBMCs, sampled after 36 months of ibrutinib treatment. This chain joins TRBV5-1 and TRBJ2-6; TRBD1 matches at 7 bases. The CDR3 coding sequence is TGCGCCAGCACCCCGGGACAGCCATCCTCTGGGGCCAACGTCCTGACTTTC. It is translated as CASTPGQPSSGANVLTF.